This T cell receptor beta chain came from a study of T-cell memory formation after mild COVID-19. One entry per CDR3 protein, called by TCRdb with MiXCR from the 5' RACE reads. The profile shows hundreds of thousands of distinct CDR3 sequences, approximately 13% of them singletons. Deletions cut 6 bases from V and 5 bases from J, with 10 bases between. The germline V gene encodes CDR1 MNHEY and CDR2 SVGEGT. This CDR3 has 13 amino acids. The J gene is TRBJ2-2, the V gene TRBV6-2 or TRBV6-3; D is unclear. This receptor was taken from a man aged 18 to 29 who had mild COVID-19 (a few samples of this study predate the infection). Cell type and time point are not known. Sequencing input: PBMCs or a T cell subset sorted from them (not recorded which). The CDR3 nucleotides read TGTGCCAGCAGCCGTAAAAGGACCGGGGAGCTGTTTTTT. This translates into CASSRKRTGELFF.